The subject of this entry is one T cell receptor beta chain. Methods used by the authors: How many nucleated cells were present was estimated from reference gene primer amplification. The protocol was immunoSEQ multiplex PCR, while the TCRdb copy is restricted to in-frame clones and leaves out a portion. The V and J calls and clone size were taken over from that table, and D and trimming were inferred from the DNA. The data show 100,000 to 150,000 clones, about four fifths seen once. The CDR3 has 13 residues. Trimming took off 8 bases at V and 4 bases at J, with 11 bases between the two ends. This sample was included in a study of blood T cell repertoires in COVID-19. Turning to the study itself: Acute-phase and convalescent COVID-19 samples originated in the United States, Italy and Spain. PBMCs, B-cell-depleted T cells, or T cells were the source of the cDNA or gDNA that made up the material.

Sequencing input: peripheral blood. The receptor was derived from a woman aged 80 or over with acute or convalescent COVID-19. This chain connects TRBV12-3 or TRBV12-4 to TRBJ1-4; D gene ambiguous. CDR3 region: CASSYNSNEKLFF. The DNA of the CDR3 is TGTGCCAGCTCATATAACAGTAATGAAAAACTGTTTTTT.